A selection of T cell receptor beta chains follows, all from one sample in a study of human T cells and chemical hapten exposure. Via MiXCR, TCRdb re-called the RACE reads, giving one row per CDR3 protein. The data hold under 130,000 distinct CDR3 sequences, with 34% observed a single time. Sequenced material: whole blood, taken in connection with sensitization to the hapten diphenylcyclopropenone (DPC). Receptors originate from a man aged 35 to 55 with alopecia areata. Some clones in this sample may be carry-over from other donors' samples. The CDR3 runs from the conserved cysteine through the conserved F or W. Fields, in order: CDR3 DNA, CDR3 protein, V gene, clone size, J gene, D gene. A D gene is named only where the DNA matches it firmly. Clone size is given for some rows only: seen once, a few or many times, or a class if the clone is expanded.

CDR3 DNA: TGCGCTTTGACAGGGTCCTGCACTGAAGCTTTCTTT
CDR3 protein: CALTGSCTEAFF
V gene: TRBV23-1
clone size: -
J gene: TRBJ1-1
D gene: TRBD1

CDR3 DNA: TGTGCCATCGGTGACACTCTCACCTACGAGCAGTACTTC
CDR3 protein: CAIGDTLTYEQYF
V gene: TRBV10-3
clone size: -
J gene: TRBJ2-7
D gene: -

CDR3 DNA: TGTGCCAGCAGTACACTAGCGGGGGGGCTGGATACGCAGTATTTT
CDR3 protein: CASSTLAGGLDTQYF
V gene: TRBV12-3/TRBV12-4
clone size: -
J gene: TRBJ2-3
D gene: TRBD2

CDR3 DNA: TGTGCCTGGAGTGCGGACACAGATACGCAGTATTTT
CDR3 protein: CAWSADTDTQYF
V gene: TRBV30
clone size: many
J gene: TRBJ2-3
D gene: -

CDR3 DNA: TGCGCCAGCAGCTTGTCCAAGAACACTGAAGCTTTCTTT
CDR3 protein: CASSLSKNTEAFF
V gene: TRBV5-1
clone size: -
J gene: TRBJ1-1
D gene: -

CDR3 DNA: TGTGCCAGCAGTCTCGTGACAGGGAAATCACCCCTCCACTTT
CDR3 protein: CASSLVTGKSPLHF
V gene: TRBV12-3/TRBV12-4
clone size: -
J gene: TRBJ1-6
D gene: TRBD1

CDR3 DNA: TGTGCCACCAGCAGAGATCCAGGGGTACCCTACGAGCAGTACTTC
CDR3 protein: CATSRDPGVPYEQYF
V gene: TRBV15
clone size: -
J gene: TRBJ2-7
D gene: -

CDR3 DNA: TGCGCCAGCGCTAGGCGGGAGGGCTCCGCAGATACGCAGTATTTT
CDR3 protein: CASARREGSADTQYF
V gene: TRBV4-3
clone size: -
J gene: TRBJ2-3
D gene: TRBD2

CDR3 DNA: TGTGCCAGCAGCGTAGGGGCAGGATATCAGCCCCAGCATTTT
CDR3 protein: CASSVGAGYQPQHF
V gene: TRBV9
clone size: few
J gene: TRBJ1-5
D gene: -

CDR3 DNA: TGCAGTGCTAGTCGAAATGAGCAGTTCTTC
CDR3 protein: CSASRNEQFF
V gene: TRBV20-1
clone size: -
J gene: TRBJ2-1
D gene: -

CDR3 DNA: TGTGCCAGCAGCCAAGGGGAAGGGGAAAAACTGTTTTTT
CDR3 protein: CASSQGEGEKLFF
V gene: TRBV7-9
clone size: -
J gene: TRBJ1-4
D gene: -

CDR3 DNA: TGTGCCAGCACGAGGGGGAGGGCCGGGGCAGATACGCAGTATTTT
CDR3 protein: CASTRGRAGADTQYF
V gene: TRBV7-2
clone size: few
J gene: TRBJ2-3
D gene: -

CDR3 DNA: TGTGCCAGCAGCATAGACCCCGTAGCGGGAGGTACGCAGTATTTT
CDR3 protein: CASSIDPVAGGTQYF
V gene: TRBV7-6
clone size: -
J gene: TRBJ2-3
D gene: TRBD2

CDR3 DNA: TGCAGCGTGCCAGGACCCAGGAATGAGCAGTTCTTC
CDR3 protein: CSVPGPRNEQFF
V gene: TRBV29-1
clone size: many
J gene: TRBJ2-1
D gene: -

CDR3 DNA: TGTGCCAGCAGCGTAGGTTTACAGCTGATTAATGAAAAACTGTTTTTT
CDR3 protein: CASSVGLQLINEKLFF
V gene: TRBV9
clone size: -
J gene: TRBJ1-4
D gene: -

CDR3 DNA: TGTGCCATCAGTACGGTTCCAGGGGCTGGGGCCAACGTCCTGACTTTC
CDR3 protein: CAISTVPGAGANVLTF
V gene: TRBV10-3
clone size: -
J gene: TRBJ2-6
D gene: -

CDR3 DNA: TGCAGCGTTGCCACCGGGACAGGGAACAATGAGCAGTTCTTC
CDR3 protein: CSVATGTGNNEQFF
V gene: TRBV29-1
clone size: few
J gene: TRBJ2-1
D gene: TRBD1

CDR3 DNA: TGTGCCAGCAGCCAAGATTTCGCCGGGAGACGGTCCTACGAGCAGTACTTC
CDR3 protein: CASSQDFAGRRSYEQYF
V gene: TRBV3-1
clone size: -
J gene: TRBJ2-7
D gene: -

CDR3 DNA: TGTGCCAGCAGCCAAGAAGGGCTAGCGGGAGTCGGTGAGCAGTTCTTC
CDR3 protein: CASSQEGLAGVGEQFF
V gene: TRBV3-1
clone size: -
J gene: TRBJ2-1
D gene: TRBD2

CDR3 DNA: TGTGCCAGCAGCCAAGTCTGGGACAGGGGGGGACCCGGAACCCAGTACTTC
CDR3 protein: CASSQVWDRGGPGTQYF
V gene: TRBV14
clone size: -
J gene: TRBJ2-5
D gene: TRBD1

CDR3 DNA: TGTGCCAGCAGTCTACAACCGGACGGATACACTGAAGCTTTCTTT
CDR3 protein: CASSLQPDGYTEAFF
V gene: TRBV6-5
clone size: -
J gene: TRBJ1-1
D gene: -

CDR3 DNA: TGTGCCAGCAGCTTAGATGCCCTTGGAACGAGCTCCTATAATTCACCCCTCCACTTT
CDR3 protein: CASSLDALGTSSYNSPLHF
V gene: TRBV7-6
clone size: once
J gene: TRBJ1-6
D gene: -

CDR3 DNA: TGTGCCAGCAGCTTAGATGGGGCGGGTCAAGCTTTCTTT
CDR3 protein: CASSLDGAGQAFF
V gene: TRBV7-2
clone size: -
J gene: TRBJ1-1
D gene: -

CDR3 DNA: TGTGCCAGCAGTTTATCTCAGGGGGCGGGGGTCACAGATACGCAGTATTTT
CDR3 protein: CASSLSQGAGVTDTQYF
V gene: TRBV28
clone size: -
J gene: TRBJ2-3
D gene: -

CDR3 DNA: TGTGCCAGTAGTAAGGCCGATGAGCAGTTCTTC
CDR3 protein: CASSKADEQFF
V gene: TRBV19
clone size: few
J gene: TRBJ2-1
D gene: -

CDR3 DNA: TGTGCCAGCAGCTCGATGGCCGTCTCTGGAAACACCATATATTTT
CDR3 protein: CASSSMAVSGNTIYF
V gene: TRBV7-8
clone size: few
J gene: TRBJ1-3
D gene: -

CDR3 DNA: TGTGCCAGCAGCTTAAAAGTTACGCGAAGCTCCTATAATTCACCCCTCCACTTT
CDR3 protein: CASSLKVTRSSYNSPLHF
V gene: TRBV7-9
clone size: few
J gene: TRBJ1-6
D gene: -

CDR3 DNA: TGCGCCAGCAGCATAGGGAGGAGCACAGATACGCAGTATTTT
CDR3 protein: CASSIGRSTDTQYF
V gene: TRBV5-1
clone size: -
J gene: TRBJ2-3
D gene: -

CDR3 DNA: TGTGCCAGCAGTACCATCGGCAGGAACACTGAAGCTTTCTTT
CDR3 protein: CASSTIGRNTEAFF
V gene: TRBV12-3/TRBV12-4
clone size: few
J gene: TRBJ1-1
D gene: -

CDR3 DNA: TGTGCCAGCAGCCAAGGGCTCTCTGGGGCCAACGTCCTGACTTTC
CDR3 protein: CASSQGLSGANVLTF
V gene: TRBV14
clone size: few
J gene: TRBJ2-6
D gene: -

CDR3 DNA: TGTGCCAGCAGGCCCCTGACTAGCGGGGCCGGCGGGGAGCTGTTTTTT
CDR3 protein: CASRPLTSGAGGELFF
V gene: TRBV3-1
clone size: -
J gene: TRBJ2-2
D gene: TRBD2

CDR3 DNA: TGCAGCTTACGGGGCGGCGGGATAGGAGAGACCCAGTACTTC
CDR3 protein: CSLRGGGIGETQYF
V gene: TRBV29-1
clone size: -
J gene: TRBJ2-5
D gene: -

CDR3 DNA: TGTGCCAGCAGTTTACGACTAGCGGGAGGGAGCTACAATGAGCAGTTCTTC
CDR3 protein: CASSLRLAGGSYNEQFF
V gene: TRBV27
clone size: few
J gene: TRBJ2-1
D gene: TRBD2

CDR3 DNA: TGTGCCAGCAGCTTAGAGGACAGGGAGCAGTACTTC
CDR3 protein: CASSLEDREQYF
V gene: TRBV7-9
clone size: many
J gene: TRBJ2-7
D gene: TRBD1

CDR3 DNA: TGTGCCAGCAGTTTAGACAGATCTCCGACGAACGAGCAGTACTTC
CDR3 protein: CASSLDRSPTNEQYF
V gene: TRBV28
clone size: few
J gene: TRBJ2-7
D gene: -

CDR3 DNA: TGTGCCAGCAGCTCGCAATTTGAGCAGTACTTC
CDR3 protein: CASSSQFEQYF
V gene: TRBV7-2
clone size: -
J gene: TRBJ2-7
D gene: -

CDR3 DNA: TGTGCCAGCAGCTCCGAGGGTCTTAGCAATCAGCCCCAGCATTTT
CDR3 protein: CASSSEGLSNQPQHF
V gene: TRBV6-5
clone size: once
J gene: TRBJ1-5
D gene: -

CDR3 DNA: TGTGCCACCAGTGACCCAACAGGGTTCACCGGGGAGCTGTTTTTT
CDR3 protein: CATSDPTGFTGELFF
V gene: TRBV24-1
clone size: few
J gene: TRBJ2-2
D gene: -

CDR3 DNA: TGTGCCAGCAGCTTCGACAGGGCGGGTCCTTTCTTT
CDR3 protein: CASSFDRAGPFF
V gene: TRBV11-1
clone size: -
J gene: TRBJ1-1
D gene: TRBD1

CDR3 DNA: TGTGCCAGCAGCCAAGTCGGGCAGGGTTGGAATGAAAAACTGTTTTTT
CDR3 protein: CASSQVGQGWNEKLFF
V gene: TRBV14
clone size: few
J gene: TRBJ1-4
D gene: -

CDR3 DNA: TGTGCCAGCAGTCAACGGTCCTTCGGTAATGAAAAACTGTTTTTT
CDR3 protein: CASSQRSFGNEKLFF
V gene: TRBV12-3/TRBV12-4
clone size: few
J gene: TRBJ1-4
D gene: -

CDR3 DNA: TGCGCCAGCAGCAAGACAGGGTCCCAAGAGACCCAGTACTTC
CDR3 protein: CASSKTGSQETQYF
V gene: TRBV5-1
clone size: -
J gene: TRBJ2-5
D gene: TRBD1

CDR3 DNA: TGTGCCAGCAGTTCGACCGGGACAGGGCTCGAGCAGTACTTC
CDR3 protein: CASSSTGTGLEQYF
V gene: TRBV28
clone size: few
J gene: TRBJ2-7
D gene: TRBD1

CDR3 DNA: TGTGCCAGCAGTCAGGCAGGGTCTGACGAGCAGTACTTC
CDR3 protein: CASSQAGSDEQYF
V gene: TRBV6-5
clone size: -
J gene: TRBJ2-7
D gene: -

CDR3 DNA: TGCAGTCCGCAACCCTCAGGACTAGCGGGAGGGGCTGAAGAGACCCAGTACTTC
CDR3 protein: CSPQPSGLAGGAEETQYF
V gene: TRBV20-1
clone size: few
J gene: TRBJ2-5
D gene: TRBD2

CDR3 DNA: TGTGCCAGCAGTGGAATGGGACGGATGAACACTGAAGCTTTCTTT
CDR3 protein: CASSGMGRMNTEAFF
V gene: TRBV27
clone size: -
J gene: TRBJ1-1
D gene: -

CDR3 DNA: TGCAGCGCCGGGGGGTTAGCGACTAGCACAGATACGCAGTATTTT
CDR3 protein: CSAGGLATSTDTQYF
V gene: TRBV29-1
clone size: -
J gene: TRBJ2-3
D gene: TRBD2

CDR3 DNA: TGTGCCATCAGTGATGATGGAGGGGGCGCCCCCTACGAGCAGTACTTC
CDR3 protein: CAISDDGGGAPYEQYF
V gene: TRBV10-3
clone size: -
J gene: TRBJ2-7
D gene: -

CDR3 DNA: TGTGCCAGCAGCTTGACAATCCACGAGCAGTACTTC
CDR3 protein: CASSLTIHEQYF
V gene: TRBV7-9
clone size: -
J gene: TRBJ2-7
D gene: -

CDR3 DNA: TGCAGCGTCCCCAACAGGGACCCTCCGCAAGGGCAGCCCCAGCATTTT
CDR3 protein: CSVPNRDPPQGQPQHF
V gene: TRBV29-1
clone size: -
J gene: TRBJ1-5
D gene: -

CDR3 DNA: TGTGCCAGCTCAATTGACCCGCTCCGGCCCCAGCATTTT
CDR3 protein: CASSIDPLRPQHF
V gene: TRBV28
clone size: -
J gene: TRBJ1-5
D gene: -

CDR3 DNA: TGCAGTGCTAGCCCCGGACTAGCGGTGATCTCCTACGAGCAGTACTTC
CDR3 protein: CSASPGLAVISYEQYF
V gene: TRBV20-1
clone size: -
J gene: TRBJ2-7
D gene: TRBD2

CDR3 DNA: TGTGCCAGCAGCTTAGCAGCCATGAACACTGAAGCTTTCTTT
CDR3 protein: CASSLAAMNTEAFF
V gene: TRBV7-2
clone size: -
J gene: TRBJ1-1
D gene: -

CDR3 DNA: TGCAGTGCTAGACTAGAACAGGTCCACTCCTATAATTCACCCCTCCACTTT
CDR3 protein: CSARLEQVHSYNSPLHF
V gene: TRBV20-1
clone size: -
J gene: TRBJ1-6
D gene: -

CDR3 DNA: TGTGCCAGCAACCGGGGACTCACGGACGGGGAGCTGTTTTTT
CDR3 protein: CASNRGLTDGELFF
V gene: TRBV6-5
clone size: few
J gene: TRBJ2-2
D gene: -

CDR3 DNA: TGCAGTGCTAGAGATTTTCTAGCGGGAGAATGGGCCACAGATACGCAGTATTTT
CDR3 protein: CSARDFLAGEWATDTQYF
V gene: TRBV20-1
clone size: few
J gene: TRBJ2-3
D gene: TRBD2

CDR3 DNA: TGTGCCAGCAGTGAAGCGGGTAGCCCCGAGGGCAATGAGCAGTTCTTC
CDR3 protein: CASSEAGSPEGNEQFF
V gene: TRBV2
clone size: few
J gene: TRBJ2-1
D gene: -

CDR3 DNA: TGTGCCAGCAGCCCCCAGGCGGGCGTGAACACCGGGGAGCTGTTTTTT
CDR3 protein: CASSPQAGVNTGELFF
V gene: TRBV7-3
clone size: few
J gene: TRBJ2-2
D gene: -

CDR3 DNA: TGTGCCAGCAGCTTAGCGGGGAAGAACACCGGGGAGCTGTTTTTT
CDR3 protein: CASSLAGKNTGELFF
V gene: TRBV2
clone size: once
J gene: TRBJ2-2
D gene: TRBD2